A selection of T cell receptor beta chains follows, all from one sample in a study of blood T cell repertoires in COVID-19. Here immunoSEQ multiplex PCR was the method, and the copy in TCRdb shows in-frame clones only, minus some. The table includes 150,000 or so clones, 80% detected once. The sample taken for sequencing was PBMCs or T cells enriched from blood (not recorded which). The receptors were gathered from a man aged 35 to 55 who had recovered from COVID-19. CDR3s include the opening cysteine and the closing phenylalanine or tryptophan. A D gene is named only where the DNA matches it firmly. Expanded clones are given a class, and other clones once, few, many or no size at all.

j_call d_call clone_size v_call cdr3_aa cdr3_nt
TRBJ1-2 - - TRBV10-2 CASSEEVVYGYTF TGCGCCAGCAGTGAGGAGGTAGTGTATGGCTACACCTTC
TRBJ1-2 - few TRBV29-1 CSVRQTLNYGYTF TGCAGCGTCCGACAGACTCTTAACTATGGCTACACCTTC
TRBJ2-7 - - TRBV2 CASSFQTGQYF TGTGCCAGCAGTTTCCAGACAGGGCAGTACTTC
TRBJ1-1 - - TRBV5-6 CASTDWTGSTEAFF TGTGCCAGCACTGACTGGACTGGTAGCACTGAAGCTTTCTTT
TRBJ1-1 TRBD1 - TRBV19 CASSIQGAGTEAFF TGTGCCAGTAGTATACAGGGGGCCGGCACTGAAGCTTTCTTT
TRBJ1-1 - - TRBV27 CASSSKVGHRNTEAFF TGTGCCAGCAGTTCCAAAGTTGGACATAGGAACACTGAAGCTTTCTTT
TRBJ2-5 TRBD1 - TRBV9 CASSVGQGAETQYF TGTGCCAGCAGCGTCGGACAGGGCGCGGAGACCCAGTACTTC
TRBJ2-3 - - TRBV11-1 CASSRNRDGADTQYF TGTGCCAGCAGCCGGAACAGGGATGGAGCAGATACGCAGTATTTT
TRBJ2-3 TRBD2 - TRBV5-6 CASSLGLATDTQYF TGTGCCAGCAGCCTCGGACTAGCCACAGATACGCAGTATTTT
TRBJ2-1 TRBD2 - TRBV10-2 CASSEPRGGRGAGYNEQFF TGCGCCAGCAGTGAGCCCCGGGGGGGGCGGGGGGCAGGTTACAATGAGCAGTTCTTC
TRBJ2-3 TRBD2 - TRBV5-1 CASSDSGTSGITDTQYF TGCGCCAGCAGCGATTCCGGGACTAGCGGGATCACAGATACGCAGTATTTT
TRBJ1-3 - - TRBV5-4 CASSRWDSRFGNTIYF TGTGCCAGCAGCCGATGGGACTCTCGTTTTGGAAACACCATATATTTT
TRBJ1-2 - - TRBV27 CASSFAGALKGYTF TGTGCCAGCAGTTTTGCAGGGGCCTTGAAAGGCTACACCTTC
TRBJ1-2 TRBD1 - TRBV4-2 CASSQDGGDRVGYTF TGTGCCAGCAGCCAAGATGGAGGAGACAGGGTTGGCTACACCTTC
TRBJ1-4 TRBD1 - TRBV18 CASSPDLPPRRTGTNEKLFF TGTGCCAGCTCACCTGACCTACCGCCAAGGCGGACAGGAACTAATGAAAAACTGTTTTTT
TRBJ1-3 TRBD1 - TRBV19 CASPTGGDGNTIYF TGTGCCAGTCCTACAGGGGGCGACGGAAACACCATATATTTT
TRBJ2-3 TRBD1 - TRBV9 CASSAGQGNTDTQYF TGTGCCAGCAGCGCCGGACAGGGAAACACAGATACGCAGTATTTT
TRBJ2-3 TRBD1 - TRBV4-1 CASSSRTGSTDTQYF TGCGCCAGCAGCTCCCGGACAGGAAGCACAGATACGCAGTATTTT
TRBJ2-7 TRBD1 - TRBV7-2 CASSLRGQGTYEQYF TGTGCCAGCAGCTTACGGGGACAGGGAACCTACGAGCAGTACTTC
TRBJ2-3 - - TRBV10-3 CAISETGKGADTQYF TGTGCCATCAGTGAGACGGGGAAGGGGGCAGATACGCAGTATTTT
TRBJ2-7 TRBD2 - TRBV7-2 CASSSPSERGVYEQYF TGTGCCAGCAGCTCGCCAAGTGAGCGGGGGGTATACGAGCAGTACTTC
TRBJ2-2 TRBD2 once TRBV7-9 CASSSPSGGYTGELFF TGTGCCAGCAGCTCACCCAGCGGGGGGTACACCGGGGAGCTGTTTTTT
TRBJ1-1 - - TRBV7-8 CASSLQGGNTEAFF TGTGCCAGCAGCTTGCAGGGTGGGAACACTGAAGCTTTCTTT
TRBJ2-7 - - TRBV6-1 CAGSERRQYTYEQYF TGTGCCGGCAGTGAAAGGCGACAGTACACCTACGAGCAGTACTTC